Following are 21 T cell receptor beta chains from one sample sequenced in a study of shared clonotypes between healthy human individuals. Here immunoSEQ multiplex PCR was the method, and the copy in TCRdb shows in-frame clones only, minus some. The table shows roughly 2.5 million clones, with approximately 92% occurring only once. Input material: naive CD4+ T cells sorted from blood. Described subset: CD45RA+ positively selected. The receptors shown here come from a young man in good health.

The V gene is TRBV5-8, the J gene TRBJ1-5; 7 nucleotides align to TRBD1. The germline gives CDR1 SGHTS, CDR2 YDEGEE. The CDR3 length is 18 residues. The J segment lost 6 bases and the V segment lost 4 bases, leaving 19 bases of the junction unmatched. In DNA, the CDR3 is TGTGCCAGCAGCCCCGGGGCAGGACAGGCCGTTCCTCGTCAGCCCCAGCATTTT. Translating it yields CASSPGAGQAVPRQPQHF.

The rearrangement joins TRBV6-6 to TRBJ2-1; D could derive from TRBD1 or TRBD2 (5 bases each). The CDR3 is 12 amino acids. Deletions cut 0 bases from V and 9 bases from J, with 6 bases between. Germline V gives CDR1 MNHNY, CDR2 SVGAGI (reference sequence). CDR3 protein: CASSYSGAEQFF. The CDR3 DNA reads as TGTGCCAGCAGTTACTCCGGGGCTGAGCAGTTCTTC.

V usage is TRBV28 and J usage is TRBJ2-7; 9 bases line up with TRBD2. The CDR3 consists of 14 residues. Germline-derived CDR1 and CDR2 are MDHEN and SYDVKM. Trimming removed 7 bases from V and 2 bases from J; junction bases left unmatched: 6. CDR3 residues: CASTLSGGTYEQYF. The DNA for the CDR3 is TGTGCCAGCACATTAAGCGGGGGGACCTACGAGCAGTACTTC.

The CDR3 loop reads CASSLVYRGSTDTQYF. CDR3 bases: TGTGCCAGCAGCTTGGTCTACAGGGGGAGCACAGATACGCAGTATTTT. The chain is built from TRBV5-4 and TRBJ2-3; 8 nucleotides match TRBD1. The CDR3 spans 16 residues. Unmatched junction bases numbered 3, after V lost 0 bases and J lost 0 bases. CDR1 is SGHNT, CDR2 YYREEE, per germline (reference sequence).

The V call is TRBV15, the J call TRBJ1-1; 7 bases fit TRBD1. This CDR3 has 16 residues. CDR1 and CDR2 (germline): LNHNV, YYDKDF (reference sequence). J lost 7 bases, V lost 1 base, and 12 bases had no gene match. The DNA of the CDR3 is TGTGCCACCAGCAGAGGACAGGGCAAAGGAGATAATGAAGCTTTCTTT. It is translated as CATSRGQGKGDNEAFF. Full variable domain (missing parts from reference TRBV15 and TRBJ1-1): DAMVIQNPRYQVTQFGKPVTLSCSQTLNHNVMYWYQQKSSQAPKLLFHYYDKDFNNEADTPDNFQSRRPNTSFCFLDIRSPGLGDTAMYLCATSRGQGKGDNEAFFGQGTRLTVV.

The rearrangement joins TRBV18 to TRBJ1-5; no clear D. Germline values: CDR1 KGHSH, CDR2 LQKENI. V lost 4 bases to trimming and J lost 0 bases, with 7 bases between them. The CDR3 is 14 amino acids. CDR3 in DNA: TGTGCCAGCTCACAGGGCTCTAGCAATCAGCCCCAGCATTTT. Residues: CASSQGSSNQPQHF.

The V and J genes are TRBV2 and TRBJ2-2; D ambiguous. V lost 5 bases, J lost 5 bases, and 15 bases lay in between. Germline CDR1 SNHLY, CDR2 FYNNEI. CDR3 length equals 15 residues. Here the CDR3 reads CASSPEFIRTGELFF. CDR3 DNA: TGTGCCAGCAGTCCCGAGTTTATCCGTACCGGGGAGCTGTTTTTT.

The chain is built from TRBV7-2 and TRBJ2-7; D is possibly TRBD2 (5 bases). This CDR3 comprises 14 residues. Deletions cut 6 bases from V and 0 bases from J, with 12 bases between. Germline V gene data show CDR1 as SGHTA and CDR2 as FQGNSA. The CDR3 protein is CASSFGLISYEQYF. The DNA of the CDR3 is TGTGCCAGCAGTTTCGGACTGATCTCCTACGAGCAGTACTTC. Supplemented by reference TRBV7-2 and TRBJ2-7, the full variable domain reads GAGVSQSPSNKVTEKGKDVELRCDPISGHTALYWYRQSLGQGLEFLIYFQGNSAPDKSGLPSDRFSAERTGGSVSTLTIQRTQQEDSAVYLCASSFGLISYEQYFGPGTRLTVT.

The rearrangement joins TRBV5-1 to TRBJ1-6, with D unclear. Trimming removed 0 bases from V and 10 bases from J, with 17 bases in between. The CDR3 has 16 residues. Looked up from germline, CDR1 is SGHRS and CDR2 is YFSETQ. CDR3 region: CASSLDDSRILSPLHF. In nucleotides, the CDR3 is TGCGCCAGCAGCTTGGATGACTCCCGCATTCTCTCACCCCTCCACTTT.

The chain couples TRBV11-2 to TRBJ2-4; unclear D gene. The ends were cut back, 4 bases at V and 0 bases at J, with 7 bases in the middle. The germline V gene has CDR1 SGHAT and CDR2 FQNNGV. The CDR3 contains 14 residues. CDR3 residues: CASSSAIAKNIQYF. The CDR3 bases are TGTGCCAGCAGCTCCGCGATAGCCAAAAACATTCAGTACTTC. The full variable domain, in which reference TRBV11-2 and TRBJ2-4 provide the parts outside the CDR3, is EAGVAQSPRYKIIEKRQSVAFWCNPISGHATLYWYQQILGQGPKLLIQFQNNGVVDDSQLPKDRFSAERLKGVDSTLKIQPAKLEDSAVYLCASSSAIAKNIQYFGAGTRLSVL.

This chain connects TRBV4-1 to TRBJ1-6, with D uncertain. This CDR3 comprises 18 residues. Deletions cut 4 bases from V and 4 bases from J, with 20 bases between. Germline V gene data show CDR1 as MGHRA and CDR2 as YSYEKL. As DNA, the CDR3 is TGCGCCAGCAGCCTCCCTCCGTCGACCTCTCTTTATAATTCACCCCTCCACTTT. Its translation: CASSLPPSTSLYNSPLHF.

The V gene is TRBV10-3, the J gene TRBJ1-2; possibly TRBD1 for D (5 bases). This CDR3 is 14 amino acids long. Between the trimmed V and J ends, which lost 4 bases and 1 base, there was a span of 10 bases. Germline CDR1 reads ENHRY; CDR2 reads SYGVKD. CDR3 in DNA: TGTGCCATCAGTGGGGGCGATATTAACTATGGCTACACCTTC. Its translation is CAISGGDINYGYTF.

The chain recombines TRBV6-1 with TRBJ1-1, with a tentative D call TRBD1 (5 bases). The V and J ends lost 6 bases and 4 bases respectively, with 15 bases between them. The CDR3 has 14 amino acids. The germline V gene has CDR1 MNHNS and CDR2 SASEGT. The CDR3 loop is CASRAAGVPTEAFF. The CDR3 DNA reads TGTGCCAGCAGGGCCGCGGGGGTACCCACTGAAGCTTTCTTT.

The chain joins TRBV6-5 to TRBJ2-2; D ambiguous. Trimming cost V 2 bases and J 0 bases, with 7 bases left between them. The CDR3 extends over 15 amino acids. Germline lookup yields CDR1 MNHEY and CDR2 SVGAGI. The CDR3 DNA sequence: TGTGCCAGCAGTTACCTCCCAGCGAACACCGGGGAGCTGTTTTTT. Translating gives CASSYLPANTGELFF.

In this sample, this clone turned up once. The CDR3 reads CASSPLYEQYF. CDR3 in DNA: TGTGCCAGCAGCCCCCTGTACGAGCAGTACTTC. The rearrangement joins TRBV27 to TRBJ2-7; no definite D call. V was pared by 6 bases and J by 4 bases, with 7 bases between. The CDR3 contains 11 residues. Germline values: CDR1 MNHEY, CDR2 SMNVEV (reference sequence).

For this clone: Other DNA sequences in the same sample also yield this CDR3. The chain joins TRBV5-6 to TRBJ2-5; D not certain. V was cut by 4 bases and J by 5 bases, with 15 bases left in between. The germline CDR1 and CDR2 sequences are SGHDT and YYEEEE. CDR3 length: 14 amino acids. The CDR3 bases are TGTGCCAGCAGCCCTCGTGGGGTGCGGGAGACCCAGTACTTC. Translating gives CASSPRGVRETQYF.

The chain joins TRBV7-6 to TRBJ1-1; 7 bases line up with TRBD1. Germline lookup yields CDR1 SGHVS and CDR2 FNYEAQ. The CDR3 contains 15 residues. Trimming removed 1 base from V and 1 base from J; junction bases left unmatched: 3. CDR3 sequence (DNA): TGTGCCAGCAGCTTAGAGGGACAGCCGAACACTGAAGCTTTCTTT. Amino acids: CASSLEGQPNTEAFF.

This clone came up once. The V and J genes are TRBV27 and TRBJ1-4; D remains unclear. V was pared by 0 bases and J by 7 bases, with 15 bases between. The CDR3 is 16 amino acids. The germline V gene encodes CDR1 MNHEY and CDR2 SMNVEV (reference sequence). Here the CDR3 DNA reads TGTGCCAGCAGTTTATCAGGAAGTACGATTTTTGAAAAACTGTTTTTT. As protein: CASSLSGSTIFEKLFF.

The chain recombines TRBV7-3 with TRBJ2-7; possible D gene TRBD1, 6 bases. Trimming pared 2 bases from V and 0 bases from J, leaving 14 bases between. This CDR3 spans 16 amino acids. Germline loops: CDR1 SGHTA, CDR2 FQGTGA. Here the CDR3 reads CASSLYGQPDSYEQYF. Here the CDR3 DNA reads TGTGCCAGCAGCTTATACGGACAGCCTGACTCCTACGAGCAGTACTTC. Using reference TRBV7-3 and TRBJ2-7 for the parts outside the CDR3, the full variable domain is GAGVSQTPSNKVTEKGKYVELRCDPISGHTALYWYRQSLGQGPEFLIYFQGTGAADDSGLPNDRFFAVRPEGSVSTLKIQRTERGDSAVYLCASSLYGQPDSYEQYFGPGTRLTVT.

The CDR3 nucleotides read TGTGCCAGCAAAAGAAGCGGGAGTACGACAGATACGCAGTATTTT. Its protein is CASKRSGSTTDTQYF. The chain has TRBV2 and TRBJ2-3; 8 bases match TRBD2. The germline V gene encodes CDR1 SNHLY and CDR2 FYNNEI. Trimming removed 7 bases from V and 3 bases from J; junction bases left unmatched: 9. The CDR3 has 15 amino acids.

This rearrangement joins TRBV28 to TRBJ1-2; the D is unclear. This CDR3 is 14 amino acids long. Trimming removed 7 bases at V and 4 bases at J, with 16 bases between. CDR1 MDHEN and CDR2 SYDVKM come from the germline V gene. CDR3 sequence: CASNFPGRTYGYTF. CDR3 in DNA: TGTGCCAGCAATTTCCCCGGGCGAACCTATGGCTACACCTTC.